This T cell receptor beta chain was recorded in a study of T cell repertoires in cytomegalovirus infection. Study background: Both recently identified HLA-C-restricted and well-studied HLA-B-restricted CMV epitopes were used in the study. Indications of both CMV infection and matching HLA type were provided by public TCR beta signatures. The study's findings and limits: HLA-C-restricted CMV clonotypes gave the most frequent clonotype in two of eight donors.

TCRdb ran MiXCR on the reads and lists one entry per CDR3 protein. Counted here are 700,000 to 850,000 distinct CDR3 sequences, around a third occurring once; the ten biggest clones make up around 12%. A word on this clonotype: Its antigen remains unidentified.

The V segment lost 0 bases and the J segment 2 bases; nucleotides outside the gene matches: 5. CDR1 is LGHNT, CDR2 FRNRAP, per germline. This CDR3 region has 17 residues. The sample in question was cultured CD8+ T cells from PBMCs, obtained from culture after CMV antigen stimulation. This sequence joins TRBV12-5 and TRBJ2-2, with 8 bases aligning to TRBD2. This clonotype was sampled from a human donor in good health (CMV status not recorded). Some clones in this sample may be carry-over from other donors' samples. The CDR3 is CASGLVPLAANTGELFF. Here the CDR3 DNA reads TGTGCTAGTGGTTTGGTACCACTAGCGGCAAACACCGGGGAGCTGTTTTTT.